This T cell receptor (beta chain) appears in the sequencing data of a study of blood T cell repertoires in COVID-19. Clones were sequenced by immunoSEQ multiplex PCR, and TCRdb holds only the in-frame ones, with some missing. Among some 190,000 clones listed, 70% to 90% were seen once. With 2 bases removed from V and 3 bases from J, the gap between germline ends came to 12 bases. CDR3 length: 15 residues. CDR1 and CDR2 (germline): SGHTA, FQGTGA. Input material: peripheral blood. The TCR originated in a woman between 40 and 50 years old who had recovered from COVID-19. The V gene is TRBV7-3, the J gene TRBJ2-3; perhaps TRBD2 as D (6 bases). The CDR3 reads CASSLSSEGTDTQYF. CDR3 coding DNA: TGTGCCAGCAGCTTATCGTCGGAGGGTACAGATACGCAGTATTTT.